A single sample gave rise to the 21 T cell receptor beta chains below, sequenced in a study of cytomegalovirus exposure and HLA in healthy donors. The table came from immunoSEQ multiplex PCR; TCRdb's copy has only in-frame clones and leaves some out. The table includes under 400,000 clones, approximately 91% detected once. Sequenced sample: PBMCs. The receptors here all came from a man aged 25 to 40 in good health and CMV-seronegative.

In the case of this clone: In the same sample, other DNA sequences code for this CDR3. V and J are TRBV18 and TRBJ2-2; TRBD1 matches at 8 bases. J lost 1 base, V lost 3 bases, and 1 base had no gene match. This CDR3 comprises 15 residues. Germline CDR1 is KGHSH and CDR2 is LQKENI. The CDR3 sequence is CASSPGTGNTGELFF. CDR3 in DNA: TGTGCCAGCTCACCGGGGACAGGGAACACCGGGGAGCTGTTTTTT. The variable domain in full, completed from reference TRBV18 and TRBJ2-2, reads NAGVMQNPRHLVRRRGQEARLRCSPMKGHSHVYWYRQLPEEGLKFMVYLQKENIIDESGMPKERFSAEFPKEGPSILRIQQVVRGDSAAYFCASSPGTGNTGELFFGEGSRLTVL.

The chain couples TRBV6-1 to TRBJ1-2; weak D call: TRBD1 (6 bases). Germline CDR1 MNHNS, CDR2 SASEGT. The CDR3 length is 14 residues. The ends were cut back, 4 bases at V and 4 bases at J, with 13 bases in the middle. The CDR3 loop is CASSGDRRSYGYTF. The DNA for the CDR3 is TGTGCCAGCAGTGGAGACAGGAGATCCTATGGCTACACCTTC.

This chain connects TRBV14 to TRBJ2-7; possibly TRBD2 for D (5 bases). Trimming pared 3 bases from V and 3 bases from J, leaving 12 bases between. The CDR3 extends over 14 amino acids. Germline V gene lookup returns CDR1 SGHDN and CDR2 FVKESK. The CDR3 is CASSHLNRDYEQYF. As DNA, the CDR3 is TGTGCCAGCAGCCACCTTAACCGGGACTACGAGCAGTACTTC. Filled out from reference TRBV14 and TRBJ2-7, the complete variable domain reads EAGVTQFPSHSVIEKGQTVTLRCDPISGHDNLYWYRRVMGKEIKFLLHFVKESKQDESGMPNNRFLAERTGGTYSTLKVQPAELEDSGVYFCASSHLNRDYEQYFGPGTRLTVT.

The chain joins TRBV27 to TRBJ2-3, with a tentative D call TRBD2 (5 bases). CDR3 size: 14 residues. Germline V lookup: CDR1 MNHEY, CDR2 SMNVEV (reference sequence). The V gene lost 3 bases and the J gene lost 3 bases, with 10 bases spanning the gap. CDR3: CASSLGAGTDTQYF. The CDR3 coding sequence is TGTGCCAGCAGTTTGGGCGCGGGTACAGATACGCAGTATTTT.

The chain carries TRBV4-1 and TRBJ1-1, with TRBD1 identical over 8 bases. This CDR3 spans 15 amino acids. The germline CDR1 and CDR2 sequences are MGHRA and YSYEKL. V trimming: 0 bases; J trimming: 5 bases; junction bases outside the gene matches: 5. This chain's CDR3 is CASSQETGESTEAFF. CDR3 nucleotides: TGCGCCAGCAGCCAAGAGACAGGGGAGAGTACTGAAGCTTTCTTT.

J is TRBJ2-3 and V is TRBV29-1; 9 bases agree with TRBD1. The CDR3 consists of 15 residues. The V and J ends lost 5 bases and 0 bases, in that order; junction bases with no gene match: 6. Germline CDR1 and CDR2: SQVTM and ANQGSEA. The CDR3 spells CSVRRGTGSTDTQYF. Written as DNA, the CDR3 is TGCAGCGTTCGCCGAGGGACAGGGAGCACAGATACGCAGTATTTT.

The chain joins TRBV6-1 to TRBJ2-7; possibly TRBD2 for D (6 bases). Looked up from germline, CDR1 is MNHNS and CDR2 is SASEGT. The CDR3 has 12 amino acids. The V end was cut by 6 bases, the J end by 7 bases, with 13 bases between. CDR3 bases: TGTGCCAGCAGCGTCGCACGGGGGGAGCAGTACTTC. Translation: CASSVARGEQYF.

The rearrangement links TRBV7-9 to TRBJ1-2; 7 bases are shared with TRBD1. This CDR3 contains 16 residues. Germline values: CDR1 SEHNR, CDR2 FQNEAQ (reference sequence). Trimming cost V 3 bases and J 1 base; bases outside gene matches: 8. The CDR3 here is CASSFAQGQVNYGYTF. Written as DNA, the CDR3 is TGTGCCAGCAGCTTCGCCCAAGGACAGGTTAACTATGGCTACACCTTC.

This chain connects TRBV6-5 to TRBJ1-1; D is undetermined. Trimming stripped 5 bases from V and 4 bases from J, with 14 bases between. The CDR3 is made up of 14 amino acids. The germline CDR1 and CDR2 sequences are MNHEY and SVGAGI. The CDR3 DNA reads as TGTGCCAGCAGTACACAGTACAGTGGCACTGAAGCTTTCTTT. The encoded protein is CASSTQYSGTEAFF.

The CDR3: CASSESGAIDEAFF. CDR3 nucleotide sequence: TGTGCCAGCAGTGAGAGTGGAGCGATCGATGAAGCTTTCTTT. The chain has TRBV6-1 and TRBJ1-1; no clear D. CDR1 is MNHNS and CDR2 is SASEGT in the germline V gene. The CDR3 is 14 residues long. Trimming left V 3 bases short and J 7 bases short, with 15 bases between.

V usage is TRBV27 and J usage is TRBJ2-1, with D hard to call. Deletions cut 9 bases from V and 4 bases from J, with 16 bases between. CDR3 length: 14 residues. Germline V gene sequence: CDR1 MNHEY, CDR2 SMNVEV (reference sequence). The CDR3 reads CASSPRSSYNEQFF. The CDR3 bases are TGTGCCAGTTCGCCACGGTCGTCTTACAATGAGCAGTTCTTC.

CDR3 in DNA: TGTGCCAGTAGTATAGACAACTCTGGGGCCAACGTCCTGACTTTC. Protein sequence: CASSIDNSGANVLTF. The chain uses TRBV19 and TRBJ2-6; D remains unclear. The CDR3 has 15 residues. Germline V gene data show CDR1 as LNHDA and CDR2 as SQIVND (reference sequence). Trimming cost V 0 bases and J 0 bases, with 3 bases left between them.

The V and J genes are TRBV9 and TRBJ1-3; D not certain. The CDR3 sequence is 14 residues long. Trimming left V 0 bases short and J 4 bases short, with 8 bases between. Germline V gene data show CDR1 as SGDLS and CDR2 as YYNGEE. CDR3 protein: CASSVARGGNTIYF. As DNA, the CDR3 is TGTGCCAGCAGCGTAGCGAGAGGGGGAAACACCATATATTTT.

The V call is TRBV19, the J call TRBJ1-5, with 7 nucleotides matching TRBD1. Germline values: CDR1 LNHDA, CDR2 SQIVND (reference sequence). This CDR3 is 14 amino acids long. With 7 bases clipped from V and 1 base from J, the junction kept 4 bases outside the gene matches. For the CDR3, the DNA is TGTGCCAGTAAGGAGGACAGGAGCAATCAGCCCCAGCATTTT. Translation: CASKEDRSNQPQHF. Using reference TRBV19 and TRBJ1-5 for the parts outside the CDR3, the full variable domain is DGGITQSPKYLFRKEGQNVTLSCEQNLNHDAMYWYRQDPGQGLRLIYYSQIVNDFQKGDIAEGYSVSREKKESFPLTVTSAQKNPTAFYLCASKEDRSNQPQHFGDGTRLSIL.

V and J are TRBV5-4 and TRBJ1-6, with D possibly TRBD1 on 5 matching bases. The V end was cut by 3 bases, the J end by 0 bases, with 10 bases between. CDR1 and CDR2 from the germline V gene are SGHNT and YYREEE (reference sequence). This CDR3 contains 16 residues. CDR3: CASSSGGSSYNSPLHF. CDR3 coding DNA: TGTGCCAGCAGCTCGGGGGGAAGCTCCTATAATTCACCCCTCCACTTT.

The chain is built from TRBV7-9 and TRBJ1-2, with TRBD1 as a possible D gene (5 bases). V was pared by 3 bases and J by 8 bases, with 10 bases between. From germline, CDR1 is SEHNR and CDR2 FQNEAQ (reference sequence). This CDR3 is 12 amino acids long. CDR3 in amino acids: CASSFPGDGYTF. The CDR3 DNA is TGTGCCAGCAGCTTTCCGGGGGACGGCTACACCTTC. Combining the CDR3 with reference TRBV7-9 and TRBJ1-2 gives the whole variable domain DTGVSQNPRHKITKRGQNVTFRCDPISEHNRLYWYRQTLGQGPEFLTYFQNEAQLEKSRLLSDRFSAERPKGSFSTLEIQRTEQGDSAMYLCASSFPGDGYTFGSGTRLTVV.

V usage is TRBV4-3 and J usage is TRBJ1-2, with D unclear. The V gene lost 3 bases and the J gene lost 2 bases, with 10 bases spanning the gap. Germline loops: CDR1 LGHNA, CDR2 YSLEER. This CDR3 has 14 amino acids. In DNA form, the CDR3 reads TGCGCCAGCAGCCAGTCGGAGCACAACTATGGCTACACCTTC. Translating gives CASSQSEHNYGYTF.

The DNA of the CDR3 is TGTGCCAGTAGGGACCGGGGGGGAAGCACAGATACGCAGTATTTT. Translation: CASRDRGGSTDTQYF. The chain uses TRBV19 and TRBJ2-3, with 8 nucleotides matching TRBD2. Germline-derived CDR1 and CDR2 are LNHDA and SQIVND (reference sequence). V was clipped by 6 bases and J by 0 bases; unmatched bases: 5. This CDR3 comprises 15 residues.

This clone appeared once. The CDR3 here is CASSFRAGNTYEQYF. The CDR3 region has the DNA TGTGCCAGCAGCTTTCGGGCGGGGAACACCTACGAGCAGTACTTC. The rearrangement joins TRBV7-2 to TRBJ2-7; the D gene is possibly TRBD2 (6 bases). Trimming took 3 bases from V and 2 from J, leaving 14 bases between them. CDR1 and CDR2 from the germline V gene are SGHTA and FQGNSA. The CDR3 is 15 amino acids.

The J gene is TRBJ2-1, the V gene TRBV5-1, with 8 bases identical to TRBD2. Unmatched junction bases numbered 5, after V lost 4 bases and J lost 2 bases. Germline loops: CDR1 SGHRS, CDR2 YFSETQ. CDR3 length: 15 residues. The CDR3 loop reads CASSASGGAYNEQFF. CDR3 DNA: TGCGCCAGCAGCGCGAGCGGGGGAGCCTACAATGAGCAGTTCTTC. The full variable domain, in which reference TRBV5-1 and TRBJ2-1 provide the parts outside the CDR3, is KAGVTQTPRYLIKTRGQQVTLSCSPISGHRSVSWYQQTPGQGLQFLFEYFSETQRNKGNFPGRFSGRQFSNSRSEMNVSTLELGDSALYLCASSASGGAYNEQFFGPGTRLTVL.

V gene TRBV18 combines with J gene TRBJ1-2, with 8 bases that match TRBD1. Germline assignment: CDR1 KGHSH and CDR2 LQKENI. This CDR3 is 14 amino acids long. V lost 4 bases, J lost 6 bases, and 7 bases stayed unmatched. The CDR3: CASSQTGTGNGYTF. CDR3 nucleotide sequence: TGTGCCAGCTCACAGACCGGGACAGGAAATGGCTACACCTTC.